The clone carrying this T cell receptor beta chain has a count of ten or more. The antigen is undetermined. The CDR3 spans 11 residues. The germline V and J ends were trimmed by 8 bases and 9 bases, with 11 bases remaining between them. Germline V gene sequence: CDR1 MNHEY, CDR2 SVGAGI. These data come from a study of T-cell reconstitution after alpha-beta-depleted transplantation in children. Broader study findings: Some patients' high day-60 TCRbeta diversity was traced to surviving recipient T cells and thymic progenitors. Newly produced T cells mostly accounted for T-cell counts and diversity one year post-transplant. Expanded clones from the graft, numbering several hundred, reportedly supplied alpha-beta T cells about two months after transplant.

For TCRbeta, the library was prepared with unique molecular identifiers. TCRdb called the PCR reads again in MiXCR, with one record for every CDR3 protein. The repertoire includes more than 200,000 distinct CDR3 sequences, around 7.7% of them detected once, and 35% sits in the top ten. The sequencing used PBMCs, mostly from graft donor cells, collected 360 days after TCRalphabeta/CD19-depleted stem cell transplant. The source is a male patient between 2 and 10 years old who had a stem cell transplant for acute myeloid leukemia, so the T cells may come from the graft donor. V is TRBV6-5 and J is TRBJ2-1; no firm D call. The CDR3 DNA reads as TGTGCCAGCGGAACTGGGCTTGAGCAGTTCTTC. Protein: CASGTGLEQFF.